This TCR beta chain was found in a study of lymphopenia after photon versus proton radiotherapy. The ends were cut back, 5 bases at V and 2 bases at J, with 18 bases in the middle. The germline V gene has CDR1 SGHTA and CDR2 FQGTGA. CDR3 size: 17 residues. Sequenced by immunoSEQ multiplex PCR; TCRdb stores in-frame clones only, minus some. The table lists roughly 7,300 clones, roughly 89% of them singletons, with roughly 17% in the top ten. Whole-study results and caveats: Authors raise, but do not show, better survival with proton therapy. Proton therapy kept repertoires fairly stable, unlike photons, which gained effector/memory cells. After the lymphocyte nadir, photon-treated repertoires showed oligoclonal expansion, especially of CD8+ Temra cells.

Points on this clone: Its specificity is not known.

The sequencing here drew on peripheral blood, taken from a patient treated with photon-based radiotherapy. The origin of this receptor is a man aged 60 to 69 with cholangiocarcinoma. The chain joins TRBV7-3 to TRBJ1-4; a possible D gene is TRBD1 (6 bases). The DNA for the CDR3 is TGTGCCAGCAGCGGGTGGGACACAGGGCAGACTAATGAAAAACTGTTTTTT. This codes for CASSGWDTGQTNEKLFF.